A single T cell receptor beta chain is shown here with its context. Its antigen is currently unknown. These data come from a study of PD-L1 blockade in urothelial cancer. About the research overall: Patients' histories included 0 to 3 prior chemotherapy regimens. Blood was tested 3 weeks (second dose) and 6 weeks into treatment. Whole-study findings and limits: Patients with below-median pretreatment blood clonality survived longer.

Here immunoSEQ multiplex PCR was the method, and the copy in TCRdb shows in-frame clones only, minus some. The profile shows about 51,000 clones, around 84% of them singletons. Time point of the sample: pretreatment peripheral blood. The CDR3 runs to 18 residues. Germline lookup yields CDR1 SGDLS and CDR2 YYNGEE. J gave up 2 bases and V 1 base, and 12 bases lay outside the gene matches. This chain connects TRBV9 to TRBJ2-5; TRBD2 matches 9 bases. This receptor was identified in a man aged 60 to 69 with urothelial cancer. The sample here was PBMCs, taken around atezolizumab (anti-PD-L1) treatment. CDR3 bases: TGTGCCAGCAGCGTATCTGGCGGGGGGGACCGCCGACAAGAGACCCAGTACTTC. Translation gives CASSVSGGGDRRQETQYF. The full variable domain, in which reference TRBV9 and TRBJ2-5 provide the parts outside the CDR3, is DSGVTQTPKHLITATGQRVTLRCSPRSGDLSVYWYQQSLDQGLQFLIQYYNGEERAKGNILERFSAQQFPDLHSELNLSSLELGDSALYFCASSVSGGGDRRQETQYFGPGTRLLVL.